Listed here are 24 T cell receptor beta chains from one sample, sequenced in a study of cytomegalovirus exposure and HLA in healthy donors. The study ran its PCR with 60 Vbeta and 13 Jbeta primers. The data were produced by immunoSEQ multiplex PCR, yet TCRdb's version contains in-frame clones alone and is incomplete. This table holds about 210,000 clones, 82% found once. The sequenced material came from PBMCs. The source is a man in his forties in good health and CMV-seropositive.

Details on this clone: This specimen includes other DNA sequences encoding the same CDR3. V and J are TRBV6-5 and TRBJ2-1, with TRBD2 as a possible D gene (5 bases). Germline-derived CDR1 and CDR2 are MNHEY and SVGAGI. The germline V and J ends were trimmed by 3 bases and 1 base, with 10 bases remaining between them. The length of the CDR3 is 15 residues. CDR3 in amino acids: CASSYRGSSYNEQFF. The DNA of the CDR3 is TGTGCCAGCAGTTATCGAGGGAGTTCCTACAATGAGCAGTTCTTC.

The genes are TRBV19 and TRBJ2-1, with 8 bases that match TRBD2. This CDR3 contains 16 residues. Germline CDR1 reads LNHDA; CDR2 reads SQIVND (reference sequence). Trimming removed 5 bases from V and 4 bases from J; junction bases left unmatched: 10. The DNA of the CDR3 is TGTGCCAGTAGTCCTACTAGCGGAGGTCCTTACAATGAGCAGTTCTTC. It yields the protein CASSPTSGGPYNEQFF. The variable domain in full, completed from reference TRBV19 and TRBJ2-1, reads DGGITQSPKYLFRKEGQNVTLSCEQNLNHDAMYWYRQDPGQGLRLIYYSQIVNDFQKGDIAEGYSVSREKKESFPLTVTSAQKNPTAFYLCASSPTSGGPYNEQFFGPGTRLTVL.

The chain couples TRBV12-2 to TRBJ2-7; the DNA was not used to check the table's D call, TRBD2. TRBV12-2 is noted as a pseudogene. This CDR3 is built from 13 residues. CDR3 nucleotide sequence: TGTGCAAGTCGCTTCATCGGAGTTGGCGAGCAGTACGTC. Amino acid sequence: CASRFIGVGEQYV.

The J gene is TRBJ2-3, the V gene TRBV6-6; 7 bases map to TRBD2. The junction had 5 bases not matched to a gene; V was cut back by 5 bases and J by 3 bases. The CDR3 has 14 residues. Germline CDR1 reads MNHNY; CDR2 reads SVGAGI (reference sequence). The CDR3 protein is CASSQTSPTDTQYF. The CDR3 DNA is TGTGCCAGCAGTCAGACTAGCCCAACAGATACGCAGTATTTT.

This rearrangement joins TRBV28 to TRBJ2-2; 8 nucleotides line up with TRBD2. V lost 6 bases to trimming and J lost 5 bases; unmatched junction nucleotides: 11. The CDR3 consists of 16 residues. Germline CDR1 is MDHEN and CDR2 is SYDVKM. The CDR3 nucleotides read TGTGCCAGCAGCCATAGCGGGACTAGAAGAACCGGGGAGCTGTTTTTT. It encodes CASSHSGTRRTGELFF.

The CDR3 sequence is CASRSDGDHQPQHF. The CDR3 nucleotides read TGTGCCAGCAGATCCGACGGGGATCATCAGCCCCAGCATTTT. The chain is built from TRBV6-5 and TRBJ1-5; D is undetermined. Trimming cost V 6 bases and J 5 bases, with 14 bases left between them. Looked up from germline, CDR1 is MNHEY and CDR2 is SVGAGI. CDR3 length: 14 residues.

This chain joins TRBV4-1 and TRBJ2-7; D gene ambiguous. The CDR3 is 14 amino acids. V lost 1 base and J lost 1, with 8 bases in between. Germline values: CDR1 MGHRA, CDR2 YSYEKL. The CDR3: CASSQAATSYEQYF. The CDR3, as DNA: TGCGCCAGCAGCCAAGCTGCGACATCCTACGAGCAGTACTTC.

The chain couples TRBV19 to TRBJ1-1; D call uncertain. This CDR3 spans 11 amino acids. CDR1 and CDR2 from the germline V gene are LNHDA and SQIVND (reference sequence). Between the trimmed V and J ends, which lost 10 bases and 3 bases, there was a span of 9 bases. The CDR3 DNA is TGTGCCACCCGCGGATACACTGAAGCTTTCTTT. It yields the protein CATRGYTEAFF. Complete variable domain (other parts from reference TRBV19 and TRBJ1-1): DGGITQSPKYLFRKEGQNVTLSCEQNLNHDAMYWYRQDPGQGLRLIYYSQIVNDFQKGDIAEGYSVSREKKESFPLTVTSAQKNPTAFYLCATRGYTEAFFGQGTRLTVV.

The chain uses TRBV18 and TRBJ1-5; D is uncertain. CDR1 is KGHSH and CDR2 is LQKENI in the germline V gene. This CDR3 comprises 14 residues. V was trimmed by 2 bases and J by 3 bases, leaving 8 bases between them. CDR3 in DNA: TGTGCCAGCTCACCAGGGCAACCCAATCAGCCCCAGCATTTT. Amino acid sequence: CASSPGQPNQPQHF.

This sequence joins TRBV27 and TRBJ2-1, with 13 bases identical to TRBD2. The CDR3 has 16 amino acids. Germline CDR1 is MNHEY and CDR2 is SMNVEV (reference sequence). J gave up 6 bases and V 3 bases, and 5 bases lay outside the gene matches. The CDR3 loop reads CASSLITSGRANEQFF. The CDR3 coding sequence is TGTGCCAGCAGTTTGATAACTAGCGGGAGGGCCAATGAGCAGTTCTTC.

The chain couples TRBV29-1 to TRBJ1-1; 7 bases align to TRBD1. Germline CDR1 SQVTM, CDR2 ANQGSEA. V was pared by 5 bases and J by 5 bases, with 8 bases of the junction left unmatched. The length of the CDR3 is 13 residues. Here the CDR3 DNA reads TGCAGCGTTCAGGAGACAGGGTTTACTGAAGCTTTCTTT. Translation gives CSVQETGFTEAFF.

The rearrangement uses TRBV5-6 and TRBJ2-5; 7 bases map to TRBD1. V was clipped by 4 bases and J by 2 bases; unmatched bases: 2. This CDR3 contains 13 residues. Germline CDR1 and CDR2: SGHDT and YYEEEE. Here the CDR3 reads CASSRGQQETQYF. Written as DNA, the CDR3 is TGTGCCAGCAGCAGGGGACAGCAAGAGACCCAGTACTTC.

The genes are TRBV29-1 and TRBJ2-7; TRBD1 aligns across 11 bases. The CDR3 runs to 14 residues. Per germline, CDR1 SQVTM and CDR2 ANQGSEA. V was pared by 5 bases and J by 3 bases, with 6 bases of the junction left unmatched. This CDR3 is CSVLTDRGLYEQYF. The CDR3 nucleotides read TGCAGCGTTCTTACGGACAGGGGGCTCTACGAGCAGTACTTC.

The rearrangement uses TRBV4-1 and TRBJ2-1; 8 nucleotides match TRBD2. Germline V gives CDR1 MGHRA, CDR2 YSYEKL. The CDR3 runs 16 residues. V dropped 0 bases and J dropped 3; count of bases not matched to a gene: 4. CDR3 in DNA: TGCGCCAGCAGCCAAGAACTAGCGGAAATCTACAATGAGCAGTTCTTC. This gives the protein CASSQELAEIYNEQFF.

The chain employs TRBV11-2 and TRBJ2-1; 7 bases match TRBD2. Germline assignment: CDR1 SGHAT and CDR2 FQNNGV. The CDR3 is made up of 13 amino acids. V dropped 2 bases and J dropped 9; count of bases not matched to a gene: 4. For the CDR3, the DNA is TGTGCCAGCAGCTTACTGCTAGCGGCTGAGCAGTTCTTC. It encodes CASSLLLAAEQFF. Full variable domain (missing parts from reference TRBV11-2 and TRBJ2-1): EAGVAQSPRYKIIEKRQSVAFWCNPISGHATLYWYQQILGQGPKLLIQFQNNGVVDDSQLPKDRFSAERLKGVDSTLKIQPAKLEDSAVYLCASSLLLAAEQFFGPGTRLTVL.

The chain links TRBV7-8 to TRBJ2-3; D gene unclear. The germline CDR1 and CDR2 sequences are SGHVS and FQNEAQ. The ends were cut back, 2 bases at V and 4 bases at J, with 7 bases in the middle. This CDR3 comprises 13 residues. In nucleotides, the CDR3 is TGTGCCAGCAGCTTAATCGGTCCAGATACGCAGTATTTT. This gives the protein CASSLIGPDTQYF.

The chain has TRBV11-3 and TRBJ1-2; 10 nucleotides match TRBD1. The CDR3 sequence is 15 residues long. Trimming cost V 5 bases and J 2 bases; bases outside gene matches: 5. The germline V gene encodes CDR1 SGHNT and CDR2 YENEEA. This CDR3 reads CASSGGTGDNYGYTF. In DNA, the CDR3 is TGTGCCAGCAGCGGGGGGACAGGGGACAACTATGGCTACACCTTC.

The chain joins TRBV7-3 to TRBJ2-5, with D perhaps TRBD2 (5 bases). Per the germline V gene, CDR1 is SGHTA and CDR2 is FQGTGA. The CDR3 is 13 amino acids. V shed 3 bases and J shed 3 bases, with 8 bases lying between them. CDR3 residues: CASSFMREETQYF. The DNA for the CDR3 is TGTGCCAGCAGCTTCATGAGGGAAGAGACCCAGTACTTC. The variable domain in full, completed from reference TRBV7-3 and TRBJ2-5, reads GAGVSQTPSNKVTEKGKYVELRCDPISGHTALYWYRQSLGQGPEFLIYFQGTGAADDSGLPNDRFFAVRPEGSVSTLKIQRTERGDSAVYLCASSFMREETQYFGPGTRLLVL.

This rearrangement joins TRBV25-1 to TRBJ1-3; D call uncertain. Germline-derived CDR1 and CDR2 are MGHDK and SYGVNS. The CDR3 has 14 amino acids. V was clipped by 4 bases and J by 0 bases, with 7 bases between them. The CDR3, as DNA: TGTGCCAGCAGTGCCCTCCTCTCTGGAAACACCATATATTTT. This translates into CASSALLSGNTIYF.

CDR3 sequence: CASSIGLAGGADTQYF. DNA of the CDR3: TGTGCCAGCAGCATCGGACTAGCGGGAGGGGCAGATACGCAGTATTTT. The J gene is TRBJ2-3, the V gene TRBV14, with TRBD2 matching 15 bases. Trimming at V came to 5 bases and at J to 4 bases, leaving 4 bases not matched to a gene. Germline V gene data show CDR1 as SGHDN and CDR2 as FVKESK. The CDR3 spans 16 residues.

This clone was observed once. V gene TRBV11-2 combines with J gene TRBJ2-3; 7 bases align to TRBD2. The CDR3 sequence is 14 residues long. V trimming: 4 bases; J trimming: 4 bases; junction bases outside the gene matches: 5. Germline CDR1 SGHAT, CDR2 FQNNGV. The CDR3, as DNA: TGTGCCAGCAGCTCTAGCGGTGAGGCAGATACGCAGTATTTT. Translation: CASSSSGEADTQYF.

The CDR3 spells CASRTTGRGGYTF. CDR3 nucleotide sequence: TGTGCCAGCAGGACTACAGGGAGGGGTGGCTACACCTTC. The chain uses TRBV6-5 and TRBJ1-2; D may be TRBD1 (6 bases). The germline gives CDR1 MNHEY, CDR2 SVGAGI. This CDR3 is 13 amino acids long. Trimming took 6 bases from V and 7 from J, leaving 15 bases between them.

The V and J genes are TRBV27 and TRBJ2-7, with 9 bases that match TRBD2. Germline-derived CDR1 and CDR2 are MNHEY and SMNVEV (reference sequence). The length of the CDR3 is 14 residues. With V trimmed by 2 bases and J by 7 bases, 6 bases remained unmatched. The CDR3 region has the DNA TGTGCCAGCAGTTTACTGGCCCTAGCGGGGGAGCAGTACTTC. This sequence encodes CASSLLALAGEQYF.

This chain joins TRBV6-1 and TRBJ2-2, with 7 bases matching TRBD1. Germline V lookup: CDR1 MNHNS, CDR2 SASEGT. This CDR3 region has 16 residues. J was trimmed by 1 base and V by 4 bases; bases with no gene match: 6. The CDR3 region has the DNA TGTGCCAGCAGTGCATCCGGGACAGTGAACACCGGGGAGCTGTTTTTT. Translated, it gives CASSASGTVNTGELFF.